These T cell receptor beta chains were read from a single sample in a study of early T cells in non-severe SARS-CoV-2 infection. TCRdb reanalysed the 5' RACE reads using MiXCR and keeps one entry per CDR3 protein. The sample yields tens of thousands of distinct CDR3 sequences, roughly 13% seen once. The sample comprised whole blood. These receptors originate from an adult who was a healthcare worker with PCR-confirmed SARS-CoV-2 infection or an uninfected control (not recorded which). CDR3s include the opening cysteine and the closing phenylalanine or tryptophan. The D gene is left open where the match is weak. For some rows the clone size is stated as once, few or many, or as a class when expanded; others skip it.

J gene,D gene,clone size,V gene,CDR3 DNA,CDR3 protein
TRBJ2-3,TRBD2,-,TRBV5-4,TGTGCCAGCAGACTCGGGCTAGCGGGAGTAGATACGCAGTATTTT,CASRLGLAGVDTQYF
TRBJ2-3,-,-,TRBV7-6,TGTGCCAGCAGCGTCCGGGGCAGGAGCACAGATACGCAGTATTTT,CASSVRGRSTDTQYF
TRBJ2-1,-,-,TRBV20-1,TGCAGTGGGATGCTTCCACAGCATACCTCCTACAATGAGCAGTTCTTC,CSGMLPQHTSYNEQFF
TRBJ1-1,-,-,TRBV12-3/TRBV12-4,TGTGCCAGCAGTTTGGGGCAGGGATGGGTGCAGGCTTTCTTT,CASSLGQGWVQAFF
TRBJ2-2,-,few,TRBV29-1,TGCAGCGTTTTTCCTCAAAGGGACGGTGCGAGGACCGGGGAGCTGTTTTTT,CSVFPQRDGARTGELFF
TRBJ2-7,-,-,TRBV10-3,TGTGCCATCAGTGAGGACACATCCTACGAGCAGTACTTC,CAISEDTSYEQYF
TRBJ1-1,-,few,TRBV30,TGTGCCTGGAGAGAGAGACAGAACACTGAAGCTTTCTTT,CAWRERQNTEAFF
TRBJ2-7,-,few,TRBV28,TGTGCCAGCACTAGTCAAGGCCGGTACGAGCAGTACTTC,CASTSQGRYEQYF
TRBJ1-2,-,-,TRBV7-9,TGTGCCAGCAGCTTAGCGCACGCAGGGGTTTATGGCTACACCTTC,CASSLAHAGVYGYTF
TRBJ2-2,-,-,TRBV9,TGTGCCAGCAGCCGCCGGGACACCTGGACCGGGGAGCTGTTTTTT,CASSRRDTWTGELFF
TRBJ2-7,-,many,TRBV3-1,TGTGCCAGCAGCCAAGAATCGGCAGGACGGTTCCCGTACGAGCAGTACTTC,CASSQESAGRFPYEQYF
TRBJ2-5,-,many,TRBV29-1,TGCAGCGCGGGGTTCCCCGAGACCCAGTACTTC,CSAGFPETQYF
TRBJ2-3,-,many,TRBV29-1,TGCAGCGTTGAGGGCAGGTTCACAGATACGCAGTATTTT,CSVEGRFTDTQYF
TRBJ1-1,-,-,TRBV29-1,TGCAGCGTTGAACGAGCCCGCGGAGCTTTCTTT,CSVERARGAFF
TRBJ2-3,TRBD2,few,TRBV7-8,TGTGCCAGCAGCCCTAGCGGGTCCCAGGGAGATACGCAGTATTTT,CASSPSGSQGDTQYF
TRBJ2-1,-,many,TRBV12-5,TGTGCTAGTGGTTTTGGGGTAGCCGATGAGCAGTTCTTC,CASGFGVADEQFF
TRBJ2-1,TRBD2,-,TRBV13,TGTGCCAGCCTGGCCGGGACTAGTCACAATGAGCAGTTCTTC,CASLAGTSHNEQFF
TRBJ2-7,-,-,TRBV12-3/TRBV12-4,TGTGCCAGCAGTTTAGCTGGACGCATGACCTTCGAGCAGTACTTC,CASSLAGRMTFEQYF
TRBJ2-1,-,few,TRBV4-3,TGCGCCAGCAGCCAGGCGAGGTTGTCCTACAATGAGCAGTTCTTC,CASSQARLSYNEQFF
TRBJ2-1,-,-,TRBV6-2/TRBV6-3,TGTGCCAGCAGTTCTAGCTCTGAGCAGTTCTTC,CASSSSSEQFF
TRBJ1-3,-,-,TRBV11-2,TGTGCCAGCAGATTCCCCTACGGAAACACCATATATTTT,CASRFPYGNTIYF
TRBJ1-2,-,-,TRBV2,TGTGCCAGCAGTGACCGGGACATCGAGGGCTACACCTTC,CASSDRDIEGYTF
TRBJ1-2,TRBD1,many,TRBV2,TGTGCCAACAGATCCGGGACAGCGTATGGCTACACCTTC,CANRSGTAYGYTF
TRBJ2-5,-,many,TRBV11-2,TGTGCCAGCAGCTTAGATAGAGAGACCCAGTACTTC,CASSLDRETQYF
TRBJ2-1,TRBD2,-,TRBV3-1,TGTGCCAGCACCACTGGACTAGCGGGAGGTTTTGAGCAGTTCTTC,CASTTGLAGGFEQFF
TRBJ2-1,-,-,TRBV28,TGTGCCAGCGGAAGCTGGGCAGAGCAGTTCTTC,CASGSWAEQFF
TRBJ2-3,-,few,TRBV3-1,TGTGCCAGCAGCCAAGGAGGCGATACGCAGTATTTT,CASSQGGDTQYF
TRBJ2-3,-,many,TRBV3-1,TGTGCCAGCAGCCTCCTTCGCCTAGATACGCAGTATTTT,CASSLLRLDTQYF
TRBJ2-7,TRBD2,few,TRBV12-3/TRBV12-4,TGTGCCAGCAGTTCACTAGCGGGAGGGCCCTACGAGCAGTACTTC,CASSSLAGGPYEQYF
TRBJ2-7,TRBD1,few,TRBV28,TGTGCCAGCTCGACAGGGACATGGCGCGAGCAGTACTTC,CASSTGTWREQYF
TRBJ2-5,-,many,TRBV7-2,TGTGCCAGCAGCTCTCCTCCTAGCGTAGCAAGGACCCAGTACTTC,CASSSPPSVARTQYF
TRBJ1-1,-,many,TRBV29-1,TGCAGCGTTGAGAGGGAGATTGAAGCTTTCTTT,CSVEREIEAFF
TRBJ2-3,TRBD2,-,TRBV30,TGTGCCTGGATTAGCAGCGGGGGGGCGACAGATACGCAGTATTTT,CAWISSGGATDTQYF
TRBJ1-1,-,-,TRBV27,TGTGCCAGCAGTCATCCCGGGAGCACTGAAGCTTTCTTT,CASSHPGSTEAFF
TRBJ2-7,TRBD2,few,TRBV7-9,TGTGCCAGCAGCTCACCGGAGCGGGGCAGGTTCTCCTACGAGCAGTACTTC,CASSSPERGRFSYEQYF
TRBJ2-5,-,-,TRBV11-2,TGTGCCAGCAGCTTAGCGGGACCGGGGCCGGAGACCCAGTACTTC,CASSLAGPGPETQYF
TRBJ2-5,-,-,TRBV9,TGTGCCAGCAGCGTAGGAGGACGGGCCCAGTACTTC,CASSVGGRAQYF
TRBJ2-3,-,many,TRBV9,TGTGCCAGCAGCCCCCCCTCAGATACGCAGTATTTT,CASSPPSDTQYF
TRBJ2-7,TRBD1,many,TRBV28,TGTGCCAGCAAACGGCCAGGGGGCGCGTACGAGCAGTACTTC,CASKRPGGAYEQYF
TRBJ2-3,TRBD2,few,TRBV29-1,TGCAGCGCTCGGGGGGACACAGATACGCAGTATTTT,CSARGDTDTQYF
TRBJ2-7,TRBD2,-,TRBV6-2/TRBV6-3,TGTGCCAGCAGTTACGGACTAGCGGGAGACGAGCAGTACTTC,CASSYGLAGDEQYF
TRBJ1-1,-,many,TRBV6-2/TRBV6-3,TGTGCCAGCAGTTACGATCCCCGGAGGGCTTTCTTT,CASSYDPRRAFF
TRBJ1-4,TRBD1,few,TRBV4-3,TGCGCCAGCAGCCAAGTATACCGGGACAGTTCTTTTAATGAAAAACTGTTTTTT,CASSQVYRDSSFNEKLFF